Shown below are 6 T cell receptor beta chains from a single sample sequenced in a study of post-analysis software for immune sequencing data. Study-level points and caveats: Five TRBV segments (TRBV5-6, TRBV5-1 and TRBV20-1 among them) occurred more frequently in patients than in controls.

No antigen has been identified for these receptors. Unique molecular identifiers were carried by the TCR beta cDNA libraries. TCRdb called the PCR reads again in MiXCR, with one record for every CDR3 protein. Among about 260,000 distinct CDR3 sequences listed, 35% to 40% were seen once. Sequencing was carried out using blood. These receptor sequences come from a girl aged 10-17 years with multiple sclerosis.

This sequence joins TRBV5-1 and TRBJ1-1; no clear D gene. The CDR3 has 14 amino acids. Trimming left V 4 bases short and J 4 bases short, with 14 bases between. CDR1 SGHRS and CDR2 YFSETQ come from the germline V gene. Here the CDR3 reads CASSPQRAGTEAFF. As DNA, the CDR3 is TGCGCCAGCAGCCCCCAAAGGGCGGGCACTGAAGCTTTCTTT. The variable domain in full, with the rest retrieved from reference TRBV5-1 and TRBJ1-1, is KAGVTQTPRYLIKTRGQQVTLSCSPISGHRSVSWYQQTPGQGLQFLFEYFSETQRNKGNFPGRFSGRQFSNSRSEMNVSTLELGDSALYLCASSPQRAGTEAFFGQGTRLTVV.

V usage is TRBV7-2 and J usage is TRBJ1-5; unclear D gene. V dropped 6 bases and J dropped 5 bases, with 14 bases sitting between them. The germline CDR1 and CDR2 sequences are SGHTA and FQGNSA. The CDR3 totals 14 residues. The chain's CDR3 is CASSRGRGYQPQHF. In DNA form, the CDR3 reads TGTGCCAGCAGTCGCGGTCGGGGATATCAGCCCCAGCATTTT.

This clonotype was found many times. This chain links TRBV6-5 with TRBJ2-4; no reliable D call. Looked up from germline, CDR1 is MNHEY and CDR2 is SVGAGI. Trimming stripped 8 bases from V and 0 bases from J, with 8 bases between. The CDR3 spans 13 residues. CDR3 protein: CASGELAKNIQYF. Written as DNA, the CDR3 is TGTGCCAGCGGGGAACTAGCCAAAAACATTCAGTACTTC.

The chain carries TRBV2 and TRBJ1-1; a weak D match, TRBD1 (6 bases). The CDR3 totals 17 residues. Germline V gene lookup returns CDR1 SNHLY and CDR2 FYNNEI. V was shortened by 7 bases and J by 0 bases, with 21 bases between the two germline ends. The CDR3 reads CASKLPPTQGMNTEAFF. The CDR3, as DNA: TGTGCCAGCAAGTTACCCCCTACACAGGGAATGAACACTGAAGCTTTCTTT.

This clonotype has a handful of counts. The chain has TRBV20-1 and TRBJ2-1; TRBD2 agrees at 7 bases. Germline assignment: CDR1 DFQATT and CDR2 SNEGSKA (reference sequence). After removal of 2 bases from V and 5 bases from J, the junction contained 0 bases not matched to a gene. CDR3 length: 12 residues. CDR3 in DNA: TGCAGTGCTAGACTAGCGGACAATGAGCAGTTCTTC. Translation: CSARLADNEQFF.

The table lists this clonotype with many counts. The V and J genes are TRBV24-1 and TRBJ2-5; weak D call: TRBD2 (6 bases). V lost 2 bases, J lost 4 bases, and 13 bases lay in between. Germline lookup yields CDR1 KGHDR and CDR2 SFDVKD. The CDR3 covers 15 residues. The CDR3: CATSDYPGARETQYF. Here the CDR3 DNA reads TGTGCCACCAGTGATTATCCGGGAGCGCGAGAGACCCAGTACTTC.